One TCR beta chain is described in this entry. These data come from a study of shared clonotypes between healthy human individuals. The V gene's germline CDR1 is KGHSH and CDR2 LQKENI. The CDR3 totals 16 residues. V was shortened by 0 bases and J by 6 bases, with 15 bases between the two germline ends. Profiling relied on immunoSEQ multiplex PCR, and the TCRdb table lists in-frame clones only, not all of them. The sample lists about 480,000 clones; roughly 78% were seen once. The sequenced sample was PBMCs. V is TRBV18 and J is TRBJ2-1; TRBD2 is a possible D gene (6 bases). The sequence was obtained from a woman between 40 and 50 years old in good health. Some clones in this sample may be carry-over from other donors' samples. The CDR3 is CASSPPSGRGVNEQFF. DNA of the CDR3: TGTGCCAGCTCACCACCAAGTGGGCGCGGGGTCAATGAGCAGTTCTTC.